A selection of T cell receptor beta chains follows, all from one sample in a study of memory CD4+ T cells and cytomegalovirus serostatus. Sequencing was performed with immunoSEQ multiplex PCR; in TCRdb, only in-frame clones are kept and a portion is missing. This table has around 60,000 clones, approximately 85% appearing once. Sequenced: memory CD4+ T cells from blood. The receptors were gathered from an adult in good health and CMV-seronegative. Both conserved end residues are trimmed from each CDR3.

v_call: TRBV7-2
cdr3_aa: ASSLGNSGNTIY

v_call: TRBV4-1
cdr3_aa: ASSQASRGRNEQY

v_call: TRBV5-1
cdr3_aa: ASSSETLGTQY

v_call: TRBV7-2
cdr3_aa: ASSPTGRPTEAF

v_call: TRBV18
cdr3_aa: ASSPPRRNTGELF

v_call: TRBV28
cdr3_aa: ASSLRAGAF

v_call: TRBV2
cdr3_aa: ASSEGGKGYT

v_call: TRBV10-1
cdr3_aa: ASSTGGTSPEQF

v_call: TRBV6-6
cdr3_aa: ASSPERYEQY

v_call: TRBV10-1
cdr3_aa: ASSDSSGPSYNEQF

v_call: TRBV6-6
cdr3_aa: ASSLERGWF

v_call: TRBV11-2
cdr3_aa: ASSPIAGAGEQF

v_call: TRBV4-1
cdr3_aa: ASSSREKSSNQPQH